The 16 T cell receptor beta chains below come from one sample, sequenced in a study of cytomegalovirus exposure and HLA in healthy donors. In the PCR, 60 Vbeta and 13 Jbeta primers were used. The protocol was immunoSEQ multiplex PCR, while the TCRdb copy is restricted to in-frame clones and leaves out a portion. The sample has fewer than 85,000 clones; around 70% are singletons. Material for sequencing was PBMCs. These receptors were taken from a man aged 40-49 years in good health and CMV-seropositive.

The chain employs TRBV7-8 and TRBJ2-1; D unclear. Trimming removed 4 bases from V and 7 bases from J, with 23 bases in between. This CDR3 region has 17 residues. The V gene's germline CDR1 is SGHVS and CDR2 FQNEAQ. CDR3 loop: CASSSYSPGLARNEQFF. The CDR3, as DNA: TGTGCCAGCAGCTCGTATTCACCCGGATTAGCAAGGAATGAGCAGTTCTTC.

The V gene is TRBV11-2, the J gene TRBJ1-2; possible D gene TRBD1, 5 bases. The germline V gene encodes CDR1 SGHAT and CDR2 FQNNGV. CDR3 length equals 14 residues. Trimming took off 5 bases at V and 3 bases at J, with 13 bases between the two ends. CDR3 bases: TGTGCCAGCAGCCTCGACGACAGATACTATGGCTACACCTTC. Translating gives CASSLDDRYYGYTF.

V and J are TRBV2 and TRBJ1-2; TRBD1 is a possible D gene (5 bases). Trimming left V 7 bases short and J 5 bases short, with 11 bases between. The CDR3 spans 12 residues. Germline CDR1 is SNHLY and CDR2 is FYNNEI. CDR3 DNA: TGTGCCAGCAACCGACAGAATTATGGCTACACCTTC. Amino acids: CASNRQNYGYTF.

To note about this clone: The sample has other DNA sequences that encode this CDR3 too. The rearrangement joins TRBV2 to TRBJ1-5; 7 bases agree with TRBD1. This CDR3 contains 13 residues. Germline V gene sequence: CDR1 SNHLY, CDR2 FYNNEI. With 8 bases clipped from V and 2 bases from J, the junction kept 3 bases outside the gene matches. Here the CDR3 reads CASSGTGNQPQHF. The CDR3 nucleotides read TGTGCCAGCTCCGGGACAGGCAATCAGCCCCAGCATTTT.

V is TRBV4-3 and J is TRBJ1-6; D possibly corresponds to TRBD1 (6 bases). Trimming removed 0 bases at V and 6 bases at J, with 9 bases between. There are 15 residues in the CDR3. CDR1 is LGHNA, CDR2 YSLEER, per germline. CDR3 protein: CASSQEGALNSPLHF. The DNA for the CDR3 is TGCGCCAGCAGCCAAGAGGGGGCCCTTAATTCACCCCTCCACTTT.

The genes are TRBV29-1 and TRBJ2-5; maybe TRBD1 (7 bases). There are 15 residues in the CDR3. Germline lookup yields CDR1 SQVTM and CDR2 ANQGSEA. Trimming left V 2 bases short and J 5 bases short, with 18 bases between. CDR3 region: CSVEWRGQGSETQYF. The CDR3 DNA reads TGCAGCGTTGAATGGAGGGGGCAAGGTTCGGAGACCCAGTACTTC. Variable domain in full (rest from reference TRBV29-1 and TRBJ2-5): SAVISQKPSRDICQRGTSLTIQCQVDSQVTMMFWYRQQPGQSLTLIATANQGSEATYESGFVIDKFPISRPNLTFSTLTVSNMSPEDSSIYLCSVEWRGQGSETQYFGPGTRLLVL.

The chain joins TRBV29-1 to TRBJ2-2; D not certain. V was pared by 4 bases and J by 0 bases, with 6 bases between. The CDR3 is 13 residues long. CDR1 and CDR2 (germline): SQVTM, ANQGSEA. This CDR3 is CSVGATNTGELFF. The CDR3, as DNA: TGCAGCGTTGGGGCTACGAACACCGGGGAGCTGTTTTTT.

The sample holds one count of this clone. CDR3 nucleotide sequence: TGTGCCAGCAGCCCATCAGGGGTCCAAGAGACCCAGTACTTC. It yields the protein CASSPSGVQETQYF. This rearrangement joins TRBV7-9 to TRBJ2-5; weak D call: TRBD1 (6 bases). The CDR3 spans 14 residues. Germline V gene sequence: CDR1 SEHNR, CDR2 FQNEAQ (reference sequence). Trimming removed 5 bases at V and 1 base at J, with 11 bases between.

This chain uses TRBV7-2 with TRBJ2-1; 12 bases fit TRBD2. The trim removed 7 bases at V and 4 bases at J, leaving 5 bases unmatched. The CDR3 extends over 15 amino acids. Germline V gene data show CDR1 as SGHTA and CDR2 as FQGNSA. The CDR3: CASKTLAGGYNEQFF. CDR3 in DNA: TGTGCCAGCAAAACACTAGCGGGAGGATACAATGAGCAGTTCTTC.

This sequence joins TRBV25-1 and TRBJ2-2; D gene ambiguous. CDR1 MGHDK and CDR2 SYGVNS come from the germline V gene. The CDR3 consists of 13 residues. V lost 3 bases, J lost 1 base, and 3 bases lay in between. CDR3 sequence: CASSDRNTGELFF. The CDR3 nucleotides are TGTGCCAGCAGTGATCGGAACACCGGGGAGCTGTTTTTT.

The chain links TRBV5-1 to TRBJ2-7; D uncertain. Germline V gene data show CDR1 as SGHRS and CDR2 as YFSETQ. The CDR3 runs 13 residues. Trimming removed 2 bases at V and 3 bases at J, with 9 bases between. The CDR3 nucleotides are TGCGCCAGCAGCTTCGGCGGTAACTACGAGCAGTACTTC. It yields the protein CASSFGGNYEQYF. Looking up the rest from reference TRBV5-1 and TRBJ2-7 gives the full variable domain: KAGVTQTPRYLIKTRGQQVTLSCSPISGHRSVSWYQQTPGQGLQFLFEYFSETQRNKGNFPGRFSGRQFSNSRSEMNVSTLELGDSALYLCASSFGGNYEQYFGPGTRLTVT.

This clone showed up just once. The chain links TRBV4-2 to TRBJ1-4; tentatively, D is TRBD1 (6 bases). This CDR3 has 17 amino acids. Germline V gene lookup returns CDR1 LGHNA and CDR2 YNFKEQ. V lost 0 bases and J 8 bases, leaving 19 bases between the germline ends. The CDR3 DNA follows: TGTGCCAGCAGCCAAGATCTGGGGGGGCAGGGGAGGGAAAAACTGTTTTTT. Amino acids: CASSQDLGGQGREKLFF.

The table lists this clone with a few counts. The V and J genes are TRBV29-1 and TRBJ2-7, with a possible D match to TRBD2 (6 bases). Germline V gene lookup returns CDR1 SQVTM and CDR2 ANQGSEA. This CDR3 contains 17 residues. The V end was cut by 2 bases, the J end by 0 bases, with 20 bases between. Here the CDR3 DNA reads TGCAGCGTTGAATCGGGGGTGGGTAGCGGCAACTCCTACGAGCAGTACTTC. This translates into CSVESGVGSGNSYEQYF.

The rearrangement joins TRBV27 to TRBJ1-1; D is possibly TRBD1 (5 bases). The CDR3 is made up of 14 amino acids. V lost 3 bases to trimming and J lost 0 bases, with 8 bases between them. Germline CDR1 is MNHEY and CDR2 is SMNVEV (reference sequence). The CDR3 DNA reads TGTGCCAGCAGTTTCGGGGGACTGAACACTGAAGCTTTCTTT. It is translated as CASSFGGLNTEAFF.

V and J are TRBV30 and TRBJ2-2, with D uncertain. The CDR3 sequence is 14 residues long. The germline V gene has CDR1 GTSNPN and CDR2 SVGIG (reference sequence). Trimming shortened V by 4 bases and J by 1 base, and 10 bases separated the two germline ends. The CDR3 region is CAWNKNMNTGELFF. In nucleotides, the CDR3 is TGTGCCTGGAACAAGAACATGAACACCGGGGAGCTGTTTTTT.

The chain has TRBV27 and TRBJ1-5; 7 bases match TRBD1. This CDR3 contains 15 residues. Losses at the gene ends were 5 bases for V and 9 bases for J; bases not matched to a gene: 13. Germline V CDR1 and CDR2: MNHEY, SMNVEV (reference sequence). The CDR3 region is CASSPDRVKQGPQHF. For the CDR3, the DNA is TGTGCCAGCAGTCCAGACAGGGTGAAGCAGGGGCCCCAGCATTTT.